The sequence of this T cell receptor beta chain was determined in a study of T-cell reconstitution after alpha-beta-depleted transplantation in children. The V gene lost 1 base and the J gene lost 0 bases, with 10 bases spanning the gap. The CDR3 loop spans 15 amino acids. Per the germline V gene, CDR1 is SGHRS and CDR2 is YFSETQ. For TCRbeta, the library was prepared with unique molecular identifiers. MiXCR was run by TCRdb on the PCR reads, yielding one entry per CDR3 protein. In the table there are around 600,000 distinct CDR3 sequences, around 16% of which are singletons. This material consisted of PBMCs from the stem cell graft donor, taken from the stem cell graft. V is TRBV5-1 and J is TRBJ1-1; D call uncertain. The sequence derives from a human donor who donated a stem cell graft to a child with acute myeloid leukemia. Here the CDR3 DNA reads TGCGCCAGCAGCTTGTCAAGGACGGTGAACACTGAAGCTTTCTTT. It translates to CASSLSRTVNTEAFF.